This T cell receptor (beta chain) was sequenced during a study of T cells after yellow fever vaccination. About the research overall: Fractions of limited cellularity were prepared by means of SMART-Seq v4 Ultra Low Input. Study-level results: There was a small share of clonotypes that showed up in both the CD4 and CD8 compartments. After the booster, about 95% of CD4 and about nine tenths of CD8 primary-response clones were re-detected.

V lost 4 bases to trimming and J lost 5 bases; unmatched junction nucleotides: 7. The CDR3 contains 15 residues. Germline V gives CDR1 KGHDR, CDR2 SFDVKD. Template switching with 5'RACE generated the TCR cDNA and added a universal primer site and UMIs. TCRdb analysed the 5' RACE reads with MiXCR anew, one entry per CDR3 protein. The sample has some 550,000 distinct CDR3 sequences, roughly a fifth seen once. Regarding this clonotype: Its antigen is still unknown.

This clonotype was obtained from a man between 25 and 39 years old who received the YFV17D yellow fever vaccine. This sequence joins TRBV24-1 and TRBJ2-1; 7 nucleotides align to TRBD2. The sample here was PBMCs, taken 15 days after the yellow fever booster vaccination. CDR3 DNA: TGTGCCACCAGTGAGGCGTCAGGGAGGGACAATGAGCAGTTCTTC. Translating gives CATSEASGRDNEQFF.